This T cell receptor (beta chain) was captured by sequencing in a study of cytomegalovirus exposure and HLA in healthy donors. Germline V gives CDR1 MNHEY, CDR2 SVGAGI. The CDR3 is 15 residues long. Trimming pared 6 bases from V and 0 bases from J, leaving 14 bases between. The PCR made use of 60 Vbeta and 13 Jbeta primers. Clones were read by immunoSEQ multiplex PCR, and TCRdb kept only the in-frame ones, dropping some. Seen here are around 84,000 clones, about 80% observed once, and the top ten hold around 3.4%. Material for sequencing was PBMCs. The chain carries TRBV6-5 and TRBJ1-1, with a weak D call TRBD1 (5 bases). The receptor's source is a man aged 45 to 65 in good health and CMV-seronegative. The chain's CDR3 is CASRGGILLNTEAFF. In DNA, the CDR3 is TGTGCCAGCAGGGGGGGGATCCTCCTGAACACTGAAGCTTTCTTT.